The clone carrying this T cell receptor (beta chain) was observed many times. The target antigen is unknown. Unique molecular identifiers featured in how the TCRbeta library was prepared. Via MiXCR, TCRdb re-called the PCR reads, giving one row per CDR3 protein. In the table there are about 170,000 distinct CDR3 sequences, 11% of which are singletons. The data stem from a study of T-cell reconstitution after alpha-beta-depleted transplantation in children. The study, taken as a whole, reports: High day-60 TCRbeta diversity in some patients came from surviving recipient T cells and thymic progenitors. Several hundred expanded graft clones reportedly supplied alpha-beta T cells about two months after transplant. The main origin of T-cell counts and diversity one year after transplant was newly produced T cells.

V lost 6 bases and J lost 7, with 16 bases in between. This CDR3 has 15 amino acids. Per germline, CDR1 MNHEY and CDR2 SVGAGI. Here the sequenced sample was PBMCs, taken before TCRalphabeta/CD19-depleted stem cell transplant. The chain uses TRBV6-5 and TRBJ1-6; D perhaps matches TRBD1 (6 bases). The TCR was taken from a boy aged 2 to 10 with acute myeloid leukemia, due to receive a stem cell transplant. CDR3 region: CASRLQGMGNSPLHF. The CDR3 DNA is TGTGCCAGCAGATTACAGGGCATGGGGAATTCACCCCTCCACTTT.